Listed here is a single T cell receptor beta chain. Its antigen remains unknown. These data come from a study of cytomegalovirus exposure and HLA in healthy donors. Overall study context: Genotyping of more than 300 donors showed that around 85% belonged to the Caucasian-associated ancestry cluster.

Regarding the study as a whole: HLA restriction was apparent for most CMV-associated TCR beta chains in a later analysis. In a later analysis, TCR beta V- and J-gene trimming showed a link to a missense DCLRE1C variant.

Vbeta (60) and Jbeta (13) primers were used in the PCR. Assay used: immunoSEQ multiplex PCR; TCRdb lists only in-frame clones, some missing. This table has tens of thousands of clones, 70% to 80% appearing once. V shed 6 bases and J shed 2 bases, with 13 bases lying between them. The CDR3 length is 14 residues. The germline V gene encodes CDR1 KGHSH and CDR2 LQKENI. This sequence was found in a man aged 45-65 years in good health and CMV-seronegative. Input material: PBMCs. V gene TRBV18 combines with J gene TRBJ1-1; D call uncertain. CDR3: CASSPIRGNTEAFF. In nucleotides, the CDR3 is TGTGCCAGCTCTCCTATCCGGGGAAACACTGAAGCTTTCTTT.